This T cell receptor beta chain emerged from a study of T cells after posttransplantation cyclophosphamide. Study results and caveats: Blood and skin or GI T cell repertoires showed limited TRB overlap. Recipient CMV seropositivity and CMV reactivation strongly tracked TRB clonality. Later post-transplant blood repertoires were often dominated by donor CD8+ memory clones.

This clone was counted a single time. Its antigen is not known. The V gene's germline CDR1 is SGHAT and CDR2 FQNNGV. There are 18 residues in the CDR3. V was clipped by 0 bases and J by 5 bases, with 17 bases between them. Measured with immunoSEQ multiplex PCR; TCRdb has only the in-frame clones, and not every one. The sample shows 10,000 to 12,000 clones, roughly 95% of them seen only once. This receptor was identified in a man aged 25 to 45 in good health and a related stem cell transplant donor. Specimen: naive CD8+ T cells sorted from PBMCs. V usage is TRBV11-2 and J usage is TRBJ1-6; D is possibly TRBD1 (6 bases). DNA of the CDR3: TGTGCCAGCAGCTTAGATCTAGGGGGGGTGCTAAATAATTCACCCCTCCACTTT. Protein: CASSLDLGGVLNNSPLHF.